The entry that follows covers one T cell receptor beta chain sequence. Profiling relied on immunoSEQ multiplex PCR, and the TCRdb table lists in-frame clones only, not all of them. Of 150,000 to 200,000 clones listed, about 88% are singletons. The sample comes from a study of blood T cell repertoires in COVID-19. Looking at the study overall: COVID-19 samples from acute and convalescent phases originated in the United States, Italy and Spain. T cells, B-cell-depleted T cells, or PBMCs supplied cDNA or gDNA.

CDR3 length: 14 amino acids. Trimming at V came to 5 bases and at J to 2 bases, leaving 3 bases not matched to a gene. Germline V CDR1 and CDR2: SGHAT, FQNNGV. The gene calls are TRBV11-2 and TRBJ2-7; 10 positions match TRBD1. The sequenced sample was peripheral blood. The receptor's source is a woman under 40 with active or convalescent COVID-19. Here the CDR3 DNA reads TGTGCCAGCAGCCCCGGGACAGGGGCCTACGAGCAGTACTTC. This translates into CASSPGTGAYEQYF.